Sequencing of this T cell receptor (beta chain) was carried out in a study of blood T cells in healthy people across ages. Study-level findings and limits: Versus aged donors, long-lived donors had higher diversity and more naive CD4+ cells.

It was with a sample-barcoded 5' primer and a J-beta primer mix that a second PCR of roughly 6 to 12 cycles was run. One entry per CDR3 protein results from TCRdb running MiXCR on the 5' RACE reads. The data hold nearly 800,000 distinct CDR3 sequences, with about 56% observed a single time. Turning to this clonotype: The antigen is not known. Its ends do not fully match the called genes, so a read error is possible.

The CDR3 loop spans 13 amino acids. The V call is TRBV12-3 or TRBV12-4, the J call TRBJ2-5; D remains unclear. The receptor was isolated from a man aged 40-49 years in good health. Sequenced input: blood. The CDR3 DNA is TGTACCAGCAGTTTAGCAGATCAAGAGACCCAGTACTTC. Translation: CTSSLADQETQYF.